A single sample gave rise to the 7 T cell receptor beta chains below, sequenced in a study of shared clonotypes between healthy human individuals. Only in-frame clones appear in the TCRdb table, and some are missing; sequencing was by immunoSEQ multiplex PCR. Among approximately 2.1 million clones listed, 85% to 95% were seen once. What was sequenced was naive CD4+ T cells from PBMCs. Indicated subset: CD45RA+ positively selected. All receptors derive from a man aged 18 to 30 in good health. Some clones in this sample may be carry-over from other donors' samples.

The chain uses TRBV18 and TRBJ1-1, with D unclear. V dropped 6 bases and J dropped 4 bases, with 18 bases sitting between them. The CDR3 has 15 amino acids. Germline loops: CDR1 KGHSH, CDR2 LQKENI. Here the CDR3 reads CASSPIASWGTEAFF. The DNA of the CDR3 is TGTGCCAGCTCTCCTATCGCGTCCTGGGGCACTGAAGCTTTCTTT.

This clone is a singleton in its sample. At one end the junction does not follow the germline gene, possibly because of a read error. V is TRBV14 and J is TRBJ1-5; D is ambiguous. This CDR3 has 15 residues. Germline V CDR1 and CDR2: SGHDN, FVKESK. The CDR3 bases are TGTGCCAGCAGCGAAGAGAGGAGGGACAATCAGCCCCAGCATTTT. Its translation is CASSEERRDNQPQHF. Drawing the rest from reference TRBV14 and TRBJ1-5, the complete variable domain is EAGVTQFPSHSVIEKGQTVTLRCDPISGHDNLYWYRRVMGKEIKFLLHFVKESKQDESGMPNNRFLAERTGGTYSTLKVQPAELEDSGVYFCASSEERRDNQPQHFGDGTRLSIL.

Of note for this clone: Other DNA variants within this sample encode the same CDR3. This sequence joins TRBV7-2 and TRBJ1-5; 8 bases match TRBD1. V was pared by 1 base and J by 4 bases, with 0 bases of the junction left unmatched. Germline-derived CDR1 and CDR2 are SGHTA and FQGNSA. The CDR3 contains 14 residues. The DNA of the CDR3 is TGTGCCAGCAGCTTAGGACAGGGGAATCAGCCCCAGCATTTT. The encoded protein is CASSLGQGNQPQHF.

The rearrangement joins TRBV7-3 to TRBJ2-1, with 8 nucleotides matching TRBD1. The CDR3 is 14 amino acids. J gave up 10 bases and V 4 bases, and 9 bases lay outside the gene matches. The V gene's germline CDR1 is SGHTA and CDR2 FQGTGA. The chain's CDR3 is CASSSVGQGNEQFF. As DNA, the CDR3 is TGTGCCAGCAGCTCGGTCGGACAGGGTAACGAGCAGTTCTTC.

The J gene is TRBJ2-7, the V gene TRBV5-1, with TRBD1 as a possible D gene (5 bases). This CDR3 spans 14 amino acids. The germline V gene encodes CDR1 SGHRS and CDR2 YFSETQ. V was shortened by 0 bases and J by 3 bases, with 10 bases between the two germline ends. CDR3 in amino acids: CASSLAQTDYEQYF. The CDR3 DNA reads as TGCGCCAGCAGCTTGGCACAGACAGACTACGAGCAGTACTTC.

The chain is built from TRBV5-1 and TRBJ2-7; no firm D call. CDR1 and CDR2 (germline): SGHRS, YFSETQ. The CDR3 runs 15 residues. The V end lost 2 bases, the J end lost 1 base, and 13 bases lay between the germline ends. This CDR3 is CASSFSLTDSYEQYF. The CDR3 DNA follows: TGCGCCAGCAGCTTTTCCCTTACGGATTCCTACGAGCAGTACTTC.

CDR3 sequence: CAWNRGRTEAFF. The CDR3 nucleotides read TGTGCCTGGAATCGGGGGCGCACTGAAGCTTTCTTT. The chain carries TRBV30 and TRBJ1-1, with D maybe TRBD1 (6 bases). V lost 4 bases and J 4 bases, leaving 10 bases between the germline ends. CDR3 length: 12 amino acids. In germline, CDR1 is GTSNPN, CDR2 SVGIG (reference sequence).